The clone carrying this TCR beta chain has a handful of counts. Its antigen is not identified. The sample originates from a study of CD8 T cells in ankylosing spondylitis. For TCR beta, libraries came from quantitative 5'-RACE with molecular barcodes. In TCRdb, the 5' RACE reads were re-called with MiXCR into one record per CDR3 protein. This table holds 100,000 to 150,000 distinct CDR3 sequences, 17% found once. The study, taken as a whole, reports: A TCR beta motif of under 10 highly homologous variants seemed to mark ankylosing spondylitis blood.

The sequence was obtained from a male donor with ankylosing spondylitis. Sequencing input: blood, either unsorted or a sorted T cell fraction (not recorded which).

The CDR3 spells CSVEDLGSYRSYNEQFF. DNA of the CDR3: TGCAGCGTTGAAGATCTCGGCAGCTACCGCTCCTACAATGAGCAGTTCTTC. The chain combines TRBV29-1 with TRBJ2-1; D is undetermined. This CDR3 comprises 17 residues. CDR1 is SQVTM, CDR2 ANQGSEA, per germline. The ends were cut back, 0 bases at V and 0 bases at J, with 15 bases in the middle.